This entry lists 18 T cell receptor beta chains sequenced from one sample in a study of blood T cell repertoires in COVID-19. Profiling relied on immunoSEQ multiplex PCR, and the TCRdb table lists in-frame clones only, not all of them. The repertoire includes 150,000 to 200,000 clones, roughly 88% of them detected once, and roughly 4.9% sits in the top ten. Sequencing was carried out using PBMCs or T cells enriched from blood (not recorded which). Every receptor here comes from a man aged 65-85 years who had been exposed to COVID-19.

The chain has TRBV5-5 and TRBJ2-2; weak D call: TRBD1 (6 bases). The CDR3 sequence is 16 residues long. Germline V CDR1 and CDR2: SGHKS, YYEKEE (reference sequence). The V end was cut by 4 bases, the J end by 4 bases, with 17 bases between. The CDR3 loop is CASSHIASRGTGELFF. DNA for the CDR3: TGTGCCAGCAGCCATATAGCGAGCAGGGGCACCGGGGAGCTGTTTTTT.

The chain carries TRBV30 and TRBJ1-3; 8 bases line up with TRBD1. This CDR3 is built from 15 residues. In germline, CDR1 is GTSNPN, CDR2 SVGIG (reference sequence). V gave up 5 bases and J gave up 3 bases; unmatched junction bases: 9. In DNA, the CDR3 is TGTGCCTGGGGCCGGCAGGGGGCATTTGGAAACACCATATATTTT. Protein sequence: CAWGRQGAFGNTIYF.

V gene TRBV7-9 combines with J gene TRBJ2-1, with a weak D call TRBD2 (6 bases). The ends were cut back, 3 bases at V and 2 bases at J, with 14 bases in the middle. Germline values: CDR1 SEHNR, CDR2 FQNEAQ (reference sequence). The CDR3 totals 16 residues. CDR3 in amino acids: CASSFNRDSTYNEQFF. CDR3 nucleotide sequence: TGTGCCAGCAGCTTTAACCGGGACTCAACCTACAATGAGCAGTTCTTC.

V usage is TRBV28 and J usage is TRBJ1-2, with 9 bases lining up with TRBD1. In germline, CDR1 is MDHEN, CDR2 SYDVKM. The CDR3 totals 12 residues. Trimming removed 2 bases from V and 9 bases from J; junction bases left unmatched: 1. CDR3 sequence reads: CASSLGQGRYTF. The CDR3, as DNA: TGTGCCAGCAGTTTAGGACAGGGGCGCTACACCTTC.

In this sample, this clone is medium-sized (0.01 to 0.1%). The rearrangement links TRBV19 to TRBJ2-3; 8 bases match TRBD1. After removal of 1 base from V and 0 bases from J, the junction contained 3 bases not matched to a gene. The CDR3 spans 16 residues. CDR1 and CDR2 from the germline V gene are LNHDA and SQIVND (reference sequence). The CDR3 DNA sequence: TGTGCCAGTAGTATAGGTCAGGGGGCTAGCACAGATACGCAGTATTTT. Encoded protein: CASSIGQGASTDTQYF.

The chain has TRBV19 and TRBJ1-4; D unresolved. Germline CDR1 is LNHDA and CDR2 is SQIVND (reference sequence). Trimming removed 3 bases from V and 7 bases from J, with 9 bases in between. The CDR3 contains 13 residues. This CDR3 is CASSIAEGEKLFF. As DNA, the CDR3 is TGTGCCAGTAGTATTGCCGAGGGTGAAAAACTGTTTTTT.

V gene TRBV19 combines with J gene TRBJ2-7; maybe TRBD1 (5 bases). V was clipped by 5 bases and J by 2 bases, with 13 bases between them. Germline CDR1 reads LNHDA; CDR2 reads SQIVND (reference sequence). The CDR3 extends over 14 amino acids. The CDR3 is CASSFRAGTYEQYF. The CDR3 DNA is TGTGCCAGTAGTTTCAGGGCCGGCACCTACGAGCAGTACTTC.

This clone was seen once. The CDR3 DNA reads TGTGCCAGCAGCGACTTGAACGAGCAGTACTTC. It encodes CASSDLNEQYF. The chain couples TRBV7-2 to TRBJ2-7; D not resolved. CDR1 and CDR2 from the germline V gene are SGHTA and FQGNSA. The CDR3 loop spans 11 amino acids. With 5 bases removed from V and 5 bases from J, the gap between germline ends came to 7 bases. Drawing the rest from reference TRBV7-2 and TRBJ2-7, the complete variable domain is GAGVSQSPSNKVTEKGKDVELRCDPISGHTALYWYRQSLGQGLEFLIYFQGNSAPDKSGLPSDRFSAERTGGSVSTLTIQRTQQEDSAVYLCASSDLNEQYFGPGTRLTVT.

The rearrangement uses TRBV12-5 and TRBJ1-4; 12 nucleotides match TRBD1. CDR1 is LGHNT and CDR2 is FRNRAP in the germline V gene. There are 16 residues in the CDR3. V was clipped by 4 bases and J by 4 bases; unmatched bases: 4. Written as DNA, the CDR3 is TGTGCTAGTGGTTCCGGGACAGGGGGCAATAATGAAAAACTGTTTTTT. Translating gives CASGSGTGGNNEKLFF.

The count of this clone is one. This chain joins TRBV28 and TRBJ1-1; D is perhaps TRBD1 (5 bases). This CDR3 has 16 amino acids. V was trimmed by 5 bases and J by 1 base, leaving 17 bases between them. The germline CDR1 and CDR2 sequences are MDHEN and SYDVKM. CDR3 in amino acids: CASSPFMRGGNTEAFF. The CDR3 nucleotides read TGTGCCAGCAGTCCCTTTATGCGGGGGGGGAACACTGAAGCTTTCTTT.

The chain combines TRBV15 with TRBJ1-1; D might be TRBD1 (6 bases). The CDR3 extends over 15 amino acids. Trimming pared 5 bases from V and 4 bases from J, leaving 17 bases between. The germline V gene has CDR1 LNHNV and CDR2 YYDKDF (reference sequence). The CDR3 sequence: CATSARAGGSTEAFF. In DNA, the CDR3 is TGTGCCACCAGCGCAAGGGCTGGGGGCAGCACTGAAGCTTTCTTT.

The chain couples TRBV3-1 (or the pseudogene TRBV3-2) to TRBJ2-7, with 14 positions matching TRBD2. CDR1 and CDR2 from the germline V gene are LGHDT and YNNKEL (reference sequence). V gave up 3 bases and J gave up 4 bases; unmatched junction bases: 11. This CDR3 is built from 18 residues. CDR3: CASSQILTSGRGMYEQYF. The CDR3 DNA follows: TGTGCCAGCAGCCAGATATTGACTAGCGGGAGGGGAATGTACGAGCAGTACTTC.

In this sample, this clone turned up once. The V call is TRBV12-3 or TRBV12-4, the J call TRBJ2-7; 8 bases map to TRBD2. This CDR3 has 13 amino acids. With 3 bases clipped from V and 6 bases from J, the junction kept 4 bases outside the gene matches. Here the CDR3 DNA reads TGTGCCAGCAGTTTGGGCCGGGAGGGCGAGCAGTACTTC. Translation gives CASSLGREGEQYF.

V is TRBV7-9 and J is TRBJ1-1, with 9 bases aligning to TRBD1. The germline CDR1 and CDR2 sequences are SEHNR and FQNEAQ (reference sequence). The CDR3 has 15 amino acids. Trimming at V came to 3 bases and at J to 0 bases, leaving 2 bases not matched to a gene. As DNA, the CDR3 is TGTGCCAGCAGCTTTGGACAGGGGATGAACACTGAAGCTTTCTTT. Encoded protein: CASSFGQGMNTEAFF.

The J gene is TRBJ2-2, the V gene TRBV9, with TRBD2 identical over 8 bases. This CDR3 comprises 16 residues. Germline V CDR1 and CDR2: SGDLS, YYNGEE. V shed 4 bases, J shed 0 bases, and the junction held 5 bases outside the gene matches. CDR3 nucleotide sequence: TGTGCCAGCAGCACCTCACTAGCGGCGAACACCGGGGAGCTGTTTTTT. Protein: CASSTSLAANTGELFF.

The table lists this clone with a few counts. This rearrangement joins TRBV27 to TRBJ1-2, with D hard to call. Germline V gene data show CDR1 as MNHEY and CDR2 as SMNVEV (reference sequence). The CDR3 contains 15 residues. The V end lost 5 bases, the J end lost 4 bases, and 17 bases lay between the germline ends. The CDR3 spells CASSPKPPGSYGYTF. The CDR3 DNA sequence: TGTGCCAGCAGTCCGAAGCCCCCAGGATCCTATGGCTACACCTTC.

The CDR3: CASSVGGQAQETQYF. For the CDR3, the DNA is TGTGCCAGCAGCGTAGGTGGACAGGCCCAAGAGACCCAGTACTTC. V gene TRBV9 combines with J gene TRBJ2-5, with 7 bases identical to TRBD1. The germline CDR1 and CDR2 sequences are SGDLS and YYNGEE. This CDR3 has 15 residues. After removal of 0 bases from V and 1 base from J, the junction contained 3 bases not matched to a gene.

V gene TRBV6-6 combines with J gene TRBJ1-2, with unresolved D. The CDR3 covers 15 residues. From germline, CDR1 is MNHNY and CDR2 SVGAGI (reference sequence). V was shortened by 4 bases and J by 4 bases, with 16 bases between the two germline ends. The CDR3 nucleotides are TGTGCCAGCAGTTTAAGTTTCTTGGGCCTCTATGGCTACACCTTC. Its protein product is CASSLSFLGLYGYTF.